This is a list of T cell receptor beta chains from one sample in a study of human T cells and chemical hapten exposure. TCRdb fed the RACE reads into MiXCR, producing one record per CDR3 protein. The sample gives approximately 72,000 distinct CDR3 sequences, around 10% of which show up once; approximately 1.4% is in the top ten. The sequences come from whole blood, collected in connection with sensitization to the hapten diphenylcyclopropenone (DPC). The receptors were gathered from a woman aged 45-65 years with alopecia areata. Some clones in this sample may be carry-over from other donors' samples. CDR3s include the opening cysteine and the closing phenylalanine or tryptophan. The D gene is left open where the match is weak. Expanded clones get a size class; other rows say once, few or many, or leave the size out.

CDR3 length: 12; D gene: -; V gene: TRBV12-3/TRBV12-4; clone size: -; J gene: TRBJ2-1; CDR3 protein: CASSKRWNEQFF; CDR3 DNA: TGTGCCAGCAGTAAACGGTGGAATGAGCAGTTCTTC
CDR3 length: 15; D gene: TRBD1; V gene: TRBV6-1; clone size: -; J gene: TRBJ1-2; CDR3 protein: CASSDSSRGREGYTF; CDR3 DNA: TGTGCCAGCAGTGATTCATCGAGGGGGCGAGAAGGCTACACCTTC
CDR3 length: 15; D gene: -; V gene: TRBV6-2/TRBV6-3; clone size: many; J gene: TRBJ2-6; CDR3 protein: CASQERFSGANVLTF; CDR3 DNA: TGTGCCAGCCAGGAAAGGTTCTCTGGGGCCAACGTCCTGACTTTC
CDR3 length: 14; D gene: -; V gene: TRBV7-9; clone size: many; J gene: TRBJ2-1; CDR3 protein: CASSFPSTYNEQFF; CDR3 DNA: TGTGCCAGCAGCTTCCCTTCCACCTACAATGAGCAGTTCTTC
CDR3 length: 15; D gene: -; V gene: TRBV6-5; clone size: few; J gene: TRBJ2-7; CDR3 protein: CASSYSGASSYEQYF; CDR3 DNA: TGTGCCAGCAGTTACTCCGGAGCGAGCTCCTACGAGCAGTACTTC
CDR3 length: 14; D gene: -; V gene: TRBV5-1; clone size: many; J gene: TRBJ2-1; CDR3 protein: CASSVRTGYNEQFF; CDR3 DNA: TGCGCCAGCAGCGTTAGAACAGGGTACAATGAGCAGTTCTTC
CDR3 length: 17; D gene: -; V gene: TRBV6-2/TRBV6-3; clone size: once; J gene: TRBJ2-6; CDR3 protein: CASSYAAGAYGANILTF; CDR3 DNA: TGTGCCAGCAGTTACGCGGCAGGGGCTTATGGGGCCAACATCCTGACTTTC
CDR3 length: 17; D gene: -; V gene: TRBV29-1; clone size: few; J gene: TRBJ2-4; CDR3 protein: CSVVEFQGQLAKNIQYF; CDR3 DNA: TGCAGCGTTGTAGAGTTCCAAGGACAGCTAGCCAAAAACATTCAGTACTTC
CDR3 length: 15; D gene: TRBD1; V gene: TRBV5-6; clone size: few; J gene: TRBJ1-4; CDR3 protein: CVSRGTGTGNEKLFF; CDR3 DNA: TGTGTCAGCCGGGGGACGGGGACAGGGAACGAAAAACTGTTTTTT
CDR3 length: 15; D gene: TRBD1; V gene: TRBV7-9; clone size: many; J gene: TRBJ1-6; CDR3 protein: CASSLGDRGHSPLHF; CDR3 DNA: TGTGCCAGCAGCTTAGGGGACAGGGGACATTCACCCCTCCACTTT
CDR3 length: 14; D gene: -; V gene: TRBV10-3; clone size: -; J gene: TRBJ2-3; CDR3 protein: CAISDFRGADTQYF; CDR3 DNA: TGTGCCATCAGTGACTTCCGAGGAGCAGATACGCAGTATTTT
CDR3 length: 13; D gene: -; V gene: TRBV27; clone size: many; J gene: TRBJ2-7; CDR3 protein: CASSLFGSYEQYF; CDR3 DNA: TGTGCCAGCAGTTTATTCGGGTCCTACGAGCAGTACTTC
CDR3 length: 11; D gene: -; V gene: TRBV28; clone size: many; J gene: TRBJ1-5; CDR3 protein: CASSWSQPQHF; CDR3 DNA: TGTGCCAGCAGTTGGAGTCAGCCCCAGCATTTT
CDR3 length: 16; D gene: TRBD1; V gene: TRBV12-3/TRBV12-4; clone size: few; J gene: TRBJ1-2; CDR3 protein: CASSFKAGTGWNGYTF; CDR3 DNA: TGTGCCAGCAGTTTTAAAGCCGGGACAGGGTGGAATGGCTACACCTTC
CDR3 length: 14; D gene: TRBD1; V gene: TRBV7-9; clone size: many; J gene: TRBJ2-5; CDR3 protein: CASSTDRGQETQYF; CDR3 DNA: TGTGCCAGCAGCACCGACAGGGGTCAAGAGACCCAGTACTTC